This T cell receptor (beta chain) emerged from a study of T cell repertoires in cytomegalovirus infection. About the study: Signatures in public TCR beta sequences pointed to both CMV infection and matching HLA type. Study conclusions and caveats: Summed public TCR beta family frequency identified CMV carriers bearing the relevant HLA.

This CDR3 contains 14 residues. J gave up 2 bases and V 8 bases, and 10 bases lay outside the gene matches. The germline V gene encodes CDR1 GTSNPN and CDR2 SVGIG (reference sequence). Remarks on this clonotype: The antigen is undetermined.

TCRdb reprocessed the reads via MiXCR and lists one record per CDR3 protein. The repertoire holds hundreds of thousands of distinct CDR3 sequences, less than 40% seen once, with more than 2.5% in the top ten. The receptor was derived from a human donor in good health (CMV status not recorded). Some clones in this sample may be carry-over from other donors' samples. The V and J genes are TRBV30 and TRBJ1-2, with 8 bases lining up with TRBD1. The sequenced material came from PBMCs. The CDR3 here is CATRGTGINYGYTF. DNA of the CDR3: TGTGCCACCCGAGGGACAGGCATAAACTATGGCTACACCTTC.